This T cell receptor (beta chain) emerged from a study of shared clonotypes between healthy human individuals. Study-wide findings and caveats: Some clonotypes were shared by all four sorted-subset donors, while others were not shared. The non-shared ones had lower generation probabilities than the shared ones.

From CD4+ cells came CD45RA+ naive and CD45RA-negative memory subsets. Sequenced by immunoSEQ multiplex PCR; TCRdb stores in-frame clones only, minus some. The sample has over 850,000 clones, around 82% seen once; the top ten hold 0.6% to 0.7%. Germline CDR1 reads SGHTA; CDR2 reads FQGTGA. The CDR3 loop spans 16 amino acids. J was trimmed by 8 bases and V by 1 base; bases with no gene match: 5. Details on this clone: Its antigen remains unknown.

The V and J genes are TRBV7-3 and TRBJ2-1; 13 bases are a match to TRBD2. The receptor's source is a man in his late teens or twenties in good health. Some clones in this sample may be carry-over from other donors' samples. The sequenced sample consisted of memory CD4+ T cells from PBMCs. The subset here: CD45RA-negative fraction. Here the CDR3 reads CASSLSWTSGRYEQFF. The CDR3, as DNA: TGTGCCAGCAGCTTAAGCTGGACTAGCGGGAGATATGAGCAGTTCTTC.